One sample yielded the 32 T cell receptor beta chains listed below, sequenced in a study of T-cell reconstitution after alpha-beta-depleted transplantation in children. TCRbeta library preparation incorporated unique molecular identifiers. TCRdb re-derived calls from the PCR reads in MiXCR, one entry per CDR3 protein. There are about 490,000 distinct CDR3 sequences in the sample; more than 9% occur only once, and 2% lies in the top ten. The input for sequencing was PBMCs, taken before TCRalphabeta/CD19-depleted stem cell transplant. All receptors derive from a child aged 2 to 10 with inherited bone marrow failure, due to receive a stem cell transplant.

This clonotype has at least ten counts. The V call is TRBV5-1, the J call TRBJ2-7; TRBD2 agrees at 13 bases. The CDR3 is made up of 15 amino acids. The junction had 3 bases not matched to a gene; V was cut back by 4 bases and J by 2 bases. Germline CDR1 and CDR2: SGHRS and YFSETQ. The CDR3 DNA reads TGCGCCAGCAGCCCGGGACTAGCGGGGCCCTACGAGCAGTACTTC. This translates into CASSPGLAGPYEQYF.

This clonotype was seen repeatedly, ten times or more. The chain combines TRBV5-4 with TRBJ2-1, with D perhaps matching TRBD1 (6 bases). Trimming left V 0 bases short and J 5 bases short, with 9 bases between. Germline V gene data show CDR1 as SGHNT and CDR2 as YYREEE (reference sequence). The CDR3 totals 14 residues. CDR3: CASSLDRVDNEQFF. The CDR3 DNA reads TGTGCCAGCAGCTTGGACAGGGTGGACAATGAGCAGTTCTTC. Full variable domain (remainder filled in from reference TRBV5-4 and TRBJ2-1): ETGVTQSPTHLIKTRGQQVTLRCSSQSGHNTVSWYQQALGQGPQFIFQYYREEENGRGNFPPRFSGLQFPNYSSELNVNALELDDSALYLCASSLDRVDNEQFFGPGTRLTVL.

This clonotype was counted at least ten times. The chain employs TRBV7-8 and TRBJ2-2, with 10 bases identical to TRBD2. The CDR3 sequence is 17 residues long. J was trimmed by 7 bases and V by 0 bases; bases with no gene match: 8. Germline lookup yields CDR1 SGHVS and CDR2 FQNEAQ. The CDR3 DNA reads as TGTGCCAGCAGCTTAGCGGCCCTAGCGGGAGTTATCGGGGAGCTGTTTTTT. Its protein product is CASSLAALAGVIGELFF.

Comment on this clonotype: With a much larger clone just one base away, this may be a read error. The chain carries TRBV5-1 and TRBJ2-2, with D perhaps TRBD2 (6 bases). Germline-derived CDR1 and CDR2 are SGHRS and YFSETQ. The CDR3 contains 14 residues. This CDR3 is CSSSLEGSPGELFF. The CDR3 bases are TGCTCCAGCAGCTTGGAGGGAAGTCCCGGGGAGCTGTTTTTT.

This clonotype has more than one count but fewer than ten. The chain uses TRBV5-4 and TRBJ2-1; D gene unclear. The length of the CDR3 is 16 residues. Germline loops: CDR1 SGHNT, CDR2 YYREEE (reference sequence). With 0 bases removed from V and 0 bases from J, the gap between germline ends came to 10 bases. DNA of the CDR3: TGTGCCAGCAGCTTGGAGGCGGAATACTCCTACAATGAGCAGTTCTTC. Amino acid sequence: CASSLEAEYSYNEQFF.

This clonotype was found a few times. The chain employs TRBV7-6 and TRBJ1-2, with a tentative D call TRBD1 (6 bases). V lost 5 bases and J lost 5, with 18 bases in between. Germline loops: CDR1 SGHVS, CDR2 FNYEAQ. There are 15 residues in the CDR3. Here the CDR3 reads CASSLSGGPGYGYTF. As DNA, the CDR3 is TGTGCCAGCAGCCTTAGCGGGGGCCCCGGGTATGGCTACACCTTC. Together with reference TRBV7-6 and TRBJ1-2, the CDR3 gives the full variable domain: GAGVSQSPRYKVTKRGQDVALRCDPISGHVSLYWYRQALGQGPEFLTYFNYEAQQDKSGLPNDRFSAERPEGSISTLTIQRTEQRDSAMYRCASSLSGGPGYGYTFGSGTRLTVV.

This clonotype showed up many times. The rearrangement joins TRBV7-2 to TRBJ2-7; a weak D match, TRBD2 (6 bases). Per the germline V gene, CDR1 is SGHTA and CDR2 is FQGNSA. The CDR3 is 15 amino acids. V dropped 5 bases and J dropped 3 bases, with 17 bases sitting between them. The CDR3 region is CASSPLSGRRYEQYF. DNA for the CDR3: TGTGCCAGCAGCCCCCTGTCGGGGAGGCGCTACGAGCAGTACTTC. The full variable domain, with the rest looked up from reference TRBV7-2 and TRBJ2-7, is GAGVSQSPSNKVTEKGKDVELRCDPISGHTALYWYRQSLGQGLEFLIYFQGNSAPDKSGLPSDRFSAERTGGSVSTLTIQRTQQEDSAVYLCASSPLSGRRYEQYFGPGTRLTVT.

This clonotype has ten or more counts. This chain links TRBV15 with TRBJ2-1; TRBD2 agrees at 10 bases. The V segment lost 1 base and the J segment 11 bases; nucleotides outside the gene matches: 8. Germline V gene lookup returns CDR1 LNHNV and CDR2 YYDKDF (reference sequence). This CDR3 spans 15 amino acids. The CDR3 nucleotides read TGTGCCACCAGCAGAGTATCTAGGACTAGCGGTCAGCAGTTCTTC. Translation: CATSRVSRTSGQQFF.

This clonotype has at least ten counts. The V call is TRBV7-2, the J call TRBJ2-7; 7 nucleotides match TRBD2. Trimming at V came to 5 bases and at J to 5 bases, leaving 15 bases not matched to a gene. Germline CDR1 reads SGHTA; CDR2 reads FQGNSA. CDR3 length: 16 residues. This CDR3 is CASSDLLWGRDHEQYF. In nucleotides, the CDR3 is TGTGCCAGCAGCGACCTCCTATGGGGGAGGGACCACGAGCAGTACTTC.

In this sample, this clonotype turned up many times. This chain links TRBV28 with TRBJ2-7, with D perhaps assigned TRBD1 or TRBD2 (5 bases each). The ends were cut back, 7 bases at V and 2 bases at J, with 15 bases in the middle. The CDR3 runs to 14 residues. The germline gives CDR1 MDHEN, CDR2 SYDVKM. CDR3 nucleotides: TGTGCCAGCACCCTAGGGACGGTTCCCTACGAGCAGTACTTC. Translated: CASTLGTVPYEQYF. Full variable domain (rest looked up from reference TRBV28 and TRBJ2-7): DVKVTQSSRYLVKRTGEKVFLECVQDMDHENMFWYRQDPGLGLRLIYFSYDVKMKEKGDIPEGYSVSREKKERFSLILESASTNQTSMYLCASTLGTVPYEQYFGPGTRLTVT.

This chain joins TRBV7-9 and TRBJ2-7, with a possible D match to TRBD1 (5 bases). V shed 5 bases and J shed 0 bases, with 14 bases lying between them. In germline, CDR1 is SEHNR, CDR2 FQNEAQ (reference sequence). The CDR3 loop spans 15 amino acids. The chain's CDR3 is CASSPAYRSSYEQYF. CDR3 DNA sequence: TGTGCCAGCAGCCCAGCTTACAGGTCCTCCTACGAGCAGTACTTC.

This clonotype showed up many times. The V and J genes are TRBV28 and TRBJ1-2, with D possibly TRBD1 on 6 matching bases. This CDR3 is 14 amino acids long. The V gene's germline CDR1 is MDHEN and CDR2 SYDVKM. Deletions cut 3 bases from V and 4 bases from J, with 12 bases between. CDR3 protein: CASSFLPGAYGYTF. CDR3 DNA: TGTGCCAGCAGTTTCCTGCCAGGGGCCTATGGCTACACCTTC.

This clonotype came up many times. This CDR3 is CASSSPQDYGYTF. The CDR3 DNA reads TGTGCCAGCAGCTCTCCACAGGACTATGGCTACACCTTC. This chain connects TRBV7-2 to TRBJ1-2; a possible D gene is TRBD1 (5 bases). Trimming stripped 4 bases from V and 3 bases from J, with 9 bases between. From germline, CDR1 is SGHTA and CDR2 FQGNSA. The length of the CDR3 is 13 residues.

The chain uses TRBV2 and TRBJ2-1; 10 bases agree with TRBD2. Germline CDR1 SNHLY, CDR2 FYNNEI. The CDR3 has 19 residues. V lost 8 bases to trimming and J lost 5 bases; unmatched junction nucleotides: 21. The CDR3 region is CASCFPRIPAGGGNNEQFF. As DNA, the CDR3 is TGTGCCAGCTGTTTCCCTCGGATTCCAGCGGGAGGGGGGAACAATGAGCAGTTCTTC.

This clonotype occurred many times. J is TRBJ1-6 and V is TRBV10-3; D is unclear. This CDR3 has 13 residues. CDR1 and CDR2 (germline): ENHRY, SYGVKD. The germline V and J ends were trimmed by 10 bases and 5 bases, with 12 bases remaining between them. CDR3 sequence: CATVGFNNSPLHF. The CDR3 DNA reads as TGTGCCACGGTCGGATTCAATAATTCACCCCTCCACTTT.

This clonotype has just a few counts. The rearrangement links TRBV30 to TRBJ1-3; tentatively, D is TRBD1 (5 bases). The CDR3 loop spans 15 amino acids. The ends were cut back, 3 bases at V and 7 bases at J, with 19 bases in the middle. CDR1 and CDR2 (germline): GTSNPN, SVGIG (reference sequence). CDR3 sequence: CAWSPKGDRLNTIYF. The DNA for the CDR3 is TGTGCCTGGAGCCCGAAAGGGGACCGCCTTAACACCATATATTTT.

This clonotype was seen a handful of times. The rearrangement joins TRBV6-2 or TRBV6-3 to TRBJ2-2, with a tentative D call TRBD1 (5 bases). Looked up from germline, CDR1 is MNHEY and CDR2 is SVGEGT. The V and J ends lost 2 bases and 3 bases respectively, with 16 bases between them. The CDR3 runs to 17 residues. CDR3: CASSYRRRAKDTGELFF. Written as DNA, the CDR3 is TGTGCCAGCAGTTACCGGCGCAGGGCAAAGGACACCGGGGAGCTGTTTTTT.

The V and J genes are TRBV7-6 and TRBJ1-1, with a tentative D call TRBD1 (5 bases). CDR1 SGHVS and CDR2 FNYEAQ come from the germline V gene. CDR3 length: 14 residues. V dropped 5 bases and J dropped 5 bases, with 15 bases sitting between them. CDR3 sequence (DNA): TGTGCCAGCAGCCATGGAGGGGTTTGGACTGAAGCTTTCTTT. Its protein product is CASSHGGVWTEAFF.

This clonotype was counted only a few times. The CDR3: CASREAGYSPLHF. The CDR3 DNA follows: TGTGCCAGCAGGGAGGCAGGGTACTCACCCCTCCACTTT. The chain employs TRBV27 and TRBJ1-6, with a weak D call TRBD1 (5 bases). V dropped 6 bases and J dropped 10 bases, with 13 bases sitting between them. From germline, CDR1 is MNHEY and CDR2 SMNVEV (reference sequence). The CDR3 loop spans 13 amino acids.

The chain has TRBV19 and TRBJ2-7; no clear D gene. Per germline, CDR1 LNHDA and CDR2 SQIVND (reference sequence). There are 13 residues in the CDR3. The V end lost 4 bases, the J end lost 12 bases, and 19 bases lay between the germline ends. CDR3 region: CASSTGPGSATYF. In DNA, the CDR3 is TGTGCCAGTAGTACTGGCCCGGGCAGTGCGACGTACTTC.

The table lists this clonotype with a few counts. This chain joins TRBV7-9 and TRBJ2-6; maybe TRBD1 (5 bases). In germline, CDR1 is SEHNR, CDR2 FQNEAQ (reference sequence). Trimming stripped 7 bases from V and 0 bases from J, with 7 bases between. The CDR3 loop spans 14 amino acids. The chain's CDR3 is CASTQGSGANVLTF. The CDR3 DNA is TGTGCCAGCACCCAGGGCTCTGGGGCCAACGTCCTGACTTTC.

This clonotype was detected ten times or more. CDR3 sequence reads: CASSLVRAGAGQETQYF. The CDR3 DNA follows: TGTGCCAGCAGCTTAGTGCGGGCAGGGGCCGGCCAAGAGACCCAGTACTTC. This chain uses TRBV7-2 with TRBJ2-5; tentative D call: TRBD1 (6 bases). Trimming stripped 1 base from V and 1 base from J, with 16 bases between. CDR3 length: 17 residues. The germline V gene has CDR1 SGHTA and CDR2 FQGNSA.

This clonotype was observed at least ten times. The chain has TRBV10-2 and TRBJ2-7; 8 bases map to TRBD2. The CDR3 is 14 amino acids. V shed 6 bases, J shed 4 bases, and the junction held 8 bases outside the gene matches. Germline assignment: CDR1 WSHSY and CDR2 SAAADI. CDR3 sequence (DNA): TGCGCCAGCAGCCCACCGGGAGGGGGATACGAGCAGTACTTC. Its protein product is CASSPPGGGYEQYF.

This clonotype showed up many times. This chain links TRBV27 with TRBJ2-3; D uncertain. The CDR3 runs to 14 residues. Germline V gene lookup returns CDR1 MNHEY and CDR2 SMNVEV (reference sequence). The germline V and J ends were trimmed by 6 bases and 1 base, with 11 bases remaining between them. The CDR3 bases are TGTGCCAGCAGAACCACCACTGGCACAGATACGCAGTATTTT. This encodes CASRTTTGTDTQYF.

The table lists this clonotype with many counts. The genes are TRBV13 and TRBJ2-7; D tentatively fits TRBD1 or TRBD2 (5 bases each). The V and J ends lost 5 bases and 2 bases respectively, with 13 bases between them. This CDR3 contains 14 residues. Germline assignment: CDR1 PRHDT and CDR2 FYEKMQ (reference sequence). The CDR3 DNA is TGTGCCAGCAGCCCTGGACGAGGGGCCTACGAGCAGTACTTC. It translates to CASSPGRGAYEQYF. The full variable domain, in which reference TRBV13 and TRBJ2-7 provide the parts outside the CDR3, is AAGVIQSPRHLIKEKRETATLKCYPIPRHDTVYWYQQGPGQDPQFLISFYEKMQSDKGSIPDRFSAQQFSDYHSELNMSSLELGDSALYFCASSPGRGAYEQYFGPGTRLTVT.

The genes are TRBV29-1 and TRBJ2-3; TRBD1 is a possible D gene (6 bases). The CDR3 spans 14 residues. The germline V gene has CDR1 SQVTM and CDR2 ANQGSEA. Trimming took 0 bases from V and 4 from J, leaving 11 bases between them. DNA for the CDR3: TGCAGCGTTGAAGACGTCTCAGGGGCAGATACGCAGTATTTT. Translation: CSVEDVSGADTQYF.

The table lists this clonotype with many counts. The chain recombines TRBV12-3 or TRBV12-4 with TRBJ1-5; tentatively, D is TRBD1 (5 bases). The CDR3 covers 14 residues. Deletions cut 5 bases from V and 3 bases from J, with 11 bases between. CDR3 sequence: CASSLRDVNQPQHF. The CDR3 coding sequence is TGTGCCAGCAGTCTGAGGGACGTCAATCAGCCCCAGCATTTT.

This clonotype has a count of ten or more. The chain recombines TRBV20-1 with TRBJ2-4; D tentatively fits TRBD1 or TRBD2 (5 bases each). Trimming removed 0 bases at V and 4 bases at J, with 10 bases between. This CDR3 spans 14 amino acids. In germline, CDR1 is DFQATT, CDR2 SNEGSKA (reference sequence). CDR3 protein: CSARDQRGKNIQYF. DNA of the CDR3: TGCAGTGCTAGAGATCAGAGGGGAAAAAACATTCAGTACTTC.

The sample holds many counts of this clonotype. The J gene is TRBJ2-2, the V gene TRBV4-2; D may be TRBD2 (5 bases). Per the germline V gene, CDR1 is LGHNA and CDR2 is YNFKEQ. The CDR3 sequence is 22 residues long. V was clipped by 2 bases and J by 8 bases, with 36 bases between them. The CDR3 protein is CASSQRRWENKRTFSNAGELFF. The CDR3 DNA reads TGTGCCAGCAGCCAAAGGAGGTGGGAAAACAAACGAACGTTCTCAAACGCGGGGGAGCTGTTTTTT.

This clonotype has ten or more counts. The chain links TRBV7-2 to TRBJ1-1, with 8 positions matching TRBD1. The CDR3 runs to 15 residues. CDR1 is SGHTA, CDR2 FQGNSA, per germline. V shed 4 bases, J shed 10 bases, and the junction held 14 bases outside the gene matches. The CDR3, as DNA: TGTGCCAGCAGCTCTAGGGGGGGACAGGCGCCGGGAGCTTTCTTT. This codes for CASSSRGGQAPGAFF.

This clonotype occurred many times. The rearrangement joins TRBV15 to TRBJ2-2, with D possibly being TRBD2 (5 bases). V was shortened by 0 bases and J by 7 bases, with 9 bases between the two germline ends. In germline, CDR1 is LNHNV, CDR2 YYDKDF (reference sequence). The CDR3 runs 14 residues. CDR3 in DNA: TGTGCCACCAGCAGAGATTTGGCGGGCGGGGAGCTGTTTTTT. This sequence encodes CATSRDLAGGELFF.

CDR3 nucleotide sequence: TGTGCCAGCAGCTCACCTCTGGGCGGTTACACCGGGGAGCTGTTTTTT. This codes for CASSSPLGGYTGELFF. The chain carries TRBV5-6 and TRBJ2-2, with D uncertain. Deletions cut 3 bases from V and 3 bases from J, with 15 bases between. This CDR3 contains 16 residues. Germline V gene data show CDR1 as SGHDT and CDR2 as YYEEEE.